A selection of T cell receptor beta chains follows, all from one sample in a study of T cell changes during pregnancy in multiple sclerosis. Repertoires were generated with immunoSEQ multiplex PCR, while TCRdb's copy carries only in-frame clones and drops some. The sample carries roughly 38,000 clones, more than 90% recorded once. Sample: CD4+ T cells from peripheral blood mononuclear cells, taken after pregnancy. These TCRs come from a female donor in good health, enrolled as a control in a pregnancy study. CDR3s include the opening cysteine and the closing phenylalanine or tryptophan. A D gene is named only where the DNA matches it firmly. Clone size is not always given. Where it is, it says once, few, many or a class for expanded clones.

TGTGCCAGCAGCGAGGCCCCGGGGGGCAAAAACATTCAGTACTTC	CASSEAPGGKNIQYF	TRBJ2-4	TRBD2	NA	TRBV28
TGTGCCAGTAGTATAAGCCTAGCGGGAGTGTGGGAGACCCAGTACTTC	CASSISLAGVWETQYF	TRBJ2-5	TRBD2	once	TRBV19
TGTGCCAGCAGTCTGGACAGACTCTACGAGCAGTACTTC	CASSLDRLYEQYF	TRBJ2-7	NA	NA	TRBV2
TGTGCCAGCAGCTTAGTAGGACAAACCACCGAAAAACTGTTTTTT	CASSLVGQTTEKLFF	TRBJ1-4	NA	NA	TRBV7-2
TGCGCCAGCAGCTTGGAGGGGGCTAACTATGGCTACACCTTC	CASSLEGANYGYTF	TRBJ1-2	NA	NA	TRBV5-1
TGTGCCAGCAGCTTAAGGGGCAGTCGCACTGAAGCTTTCTTT	CASSLRGSRTEAFF	TRBJ1-1	NA	NA	TRBV7-3
TGCGCCAGCAGCCCCCGTTACGACAGGGGGCCTGGCTACACCTTC	CASSPRYDRGPGYTF	TRBJ1-2	TRBD1	NA	TRBV5-1
TGCAGCGCCGCGCTTTTACGAGGGAATGAGCAGTTCTTC	CSAALLRGNEQFF	TRBJ2-1	NA	NA	TRBV29-1
TGTGCCAGCAGGCGGGGCGGGGAGCTGTTTTTT	CASRRGGELFF	TRBJ2-2	NA	NA	TRBV14
TGTGCCAGCAGTGACTTAGATTCGCAGCCCCAGCATTTT	CASSDLDSQPQHF	TRBJ1-5	NA	NA	TRBV2
TGTGCCAGCAGCTTGGGAGTCTCTGGGGCCAACGTCCTGACTTTC	CASSLGVSGANVLTF	TRBJ2-6	NA	NA	TRBV5-5
TGTGCCAGCAGCCCAGGGGGAGGCACTGAAGCTTTCTTT	CASSPGGGTEAFF	TRBJ1-1	TRBD1	medium-sized	TRBV6-5
TGTGCCAGTACTCAACCCCCTCGGGGACAGCGCAATCAGCCCCAGCATTTT	CASTQPPRGQRNQPQHF	TRBJ1-5	TRBD1	once	TRBV19
TGCGCCAGCAGTGAAGGTGGGGGCGAGGGGCCCTACGAGCAGTACTTC	CASSEGGGEGPYEQYF	TRBJ2-7	NA	NA	TRBV10-1
TGTGCCAGCAGTTCGTCTAGCGGGAGGACAGATACGCAGTATTTT	CASSSSSGRTDTQYF	TRBJ2-3	TRBD2	NA	TRBV27
TGTGCCAGCAGCTTAGCGGCCAGGGAACACTCACCCCTCCACTTT	CASSLAAREHSPLHF	TRBJ1-6	NA	NA	TRBV7-2